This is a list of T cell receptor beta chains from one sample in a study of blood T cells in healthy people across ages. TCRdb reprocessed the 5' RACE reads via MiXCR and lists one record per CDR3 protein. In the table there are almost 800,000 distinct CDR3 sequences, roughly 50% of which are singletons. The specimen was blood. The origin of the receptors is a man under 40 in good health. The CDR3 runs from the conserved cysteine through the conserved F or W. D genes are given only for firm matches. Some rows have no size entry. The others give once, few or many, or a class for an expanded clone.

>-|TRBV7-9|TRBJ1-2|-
TGTGCCAGCAGCCGCATTGAAACTAACTATGGCTACACCTTC
CASSRIETNYGYTF
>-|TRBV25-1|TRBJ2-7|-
TGTGCCAGCAGTGAATATCCGGGCCATTCCTACGAGCAGTACTTC
CASSEYPGHSYEQYF
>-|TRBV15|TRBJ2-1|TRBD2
TGTGCCATACGGACTAGCGGGAGACTTTACAATGAGCAGTTCTTC
CAIRTSGRLYNEQFF
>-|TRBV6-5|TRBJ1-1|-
TGTGCCAGCAGTTGCGGGCAGATGAACGGTGAAGCTTTCTTT
CASSCGQMNGEAFF
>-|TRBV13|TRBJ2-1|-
TGTGCCAGCAGCCAGAATTATGAGCAGTTCTTC
CASSQNYEQFF
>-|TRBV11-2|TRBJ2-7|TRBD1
TGTGCCAGCAGCGTAGAACAGGGGCGCCCTGTTCCCTACGAGCAGTACTTC
CASSVEQGRPVPYEQYF
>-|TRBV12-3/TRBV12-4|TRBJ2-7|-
TGTGCCAGCAGTCCGCGTGGGGACTCCTTATACGAGCAGTACTTC
CASSPRGDSLYEQYF
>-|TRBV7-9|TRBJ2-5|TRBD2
TGTGCCAGCAGCCCTAGCGGGGGCCTAGCGGGAAATGAGCAGTACTTC
CASSPSGGLAGNEQYF
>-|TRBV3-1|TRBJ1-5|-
TGTGCCAGCAGCCAAGGAGGGGAATTACAGCCCCAGCATTTT
CASSQGGELQPQHF
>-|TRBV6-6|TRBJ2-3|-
TGTGCCAGCAGACCTGCCATCACAGATACGCAGTATTTT
CASRPAITDTQYF
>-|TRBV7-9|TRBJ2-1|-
TGTGCCAGCAGCTTGATAAGGGAGGAGCAGTTCTTC
CASSLIREEQFF
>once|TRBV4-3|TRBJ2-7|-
TGCGCCAGCAGCCAAGATATTTACAGCTCCTACGAGCAGTACTTC
CASSQDIYSSYEQYF
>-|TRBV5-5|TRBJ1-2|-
TGTGCCAGCAGCTTGAGTCCGGGGCGGAACTATGGCTACACCTTC
CASSLSPGRNYGYTF
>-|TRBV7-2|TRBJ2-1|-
TGTGCCAGCACGCTCGAGGCTGGCAATGAGCAGTTCTTC
CASTLEAGNEQFF
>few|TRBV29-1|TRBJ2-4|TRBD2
TGCAGCGTTGAAGGGACTAGCACGGGTAAAGACATTCAGTACTTC
CSVEGTSTGKDIQYF
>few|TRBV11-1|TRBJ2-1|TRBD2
TGTGCCAGCAGCTTCTTAGCGGGAGGGCCGGGGAATGAGCAGTTCTTC
CASSFLAGGPGNEQFF
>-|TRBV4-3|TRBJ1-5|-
TGCGCCAGCAGCCAAGATTTCCCCCAGGGGCCCGAAGTGAGCAATCAGCCCCAGCATTTT
CASSQDFPQGPEVSNQPQHF
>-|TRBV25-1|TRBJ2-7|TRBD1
TGTGCCAGCAGTGAATCGGACAGGCCGTACGAGCAGTACTTC
CASSESDRPYEQYF
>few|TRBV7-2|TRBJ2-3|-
TGTGCCAGCAGCTTAGTAGCAGGGTTTCAGTATTTT
CASSLVAGFQYF
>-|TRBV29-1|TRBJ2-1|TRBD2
TGCAGCGTTGTACCCACAACTAGCGGCAAGAACGGCGAGCAGTTCTTC
CSVVPTTSGKNGEQFF
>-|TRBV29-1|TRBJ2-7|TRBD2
TGCAGCGTTGGCAGCGGGAGTGCCCATGAGCAGTACTTC
CSVGSGSAHEQYF
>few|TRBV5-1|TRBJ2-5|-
TGCGCCAGCGGGCGGCCTCAAGAGACCCAGTACTTC
CASGRPQETQYF
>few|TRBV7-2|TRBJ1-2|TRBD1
TGTGCCAGCAGCCTAGCGACAGGGGGCACGAACTATGGCTACACCTTC
CASSLATGGTNYGYTF
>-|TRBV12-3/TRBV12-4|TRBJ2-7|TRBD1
TGTGCCAGCAGTTTTACCGGGACAGAAGACCTCTACGAGCAGTACTTC
CASSFTGTEDLYEQYF
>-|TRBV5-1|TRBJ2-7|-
TGCGCCAGCAGCTTGGGACAGCCAGGGGAGCAGTACTTC
CASSLGQPGEQYF
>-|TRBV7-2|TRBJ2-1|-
TGTGCCAGCAGCTTATTCTCCGAGGCTTCCTACAATGAGCAGTTCTTC
CASSLFSEASYNEQFF
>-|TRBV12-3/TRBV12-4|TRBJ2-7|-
TGTGCCAGCAGTTTAGGGGCTCTCTACGAGCAGTACTTC
CASSLGALYEQYF